Below are 22 T cell receptor beta chains sequenced from a single sample in a study of PD-1 blockade in classical Hodgkin lymphoma. The time point denotes: cycle 4 day 1 (C4D1), after more than five weeks of nivolumab. Following autologous stem cell transplantation, relapse occurred in every patient, and exposure to brentuximab vedotin varied. This table comes from immunoSEQ multiplex PCR, and its TCRdb copy is limited to in-frame clones, with some not included. The sample has 15,000 to 20,000 clones; around 76% are singletons. The sample consisted of peripheral blood mononuclear cells (PBMCs), taken before the fourth cycle of nivolumab. Receptors originate from a human donor with classical Hodgkin lymphoma.

The chain uses TRBV19 and TRBJ2-1, with 7 nucleotides matching TRBD1. The CDR3 totals 15 residues. Trimming cost V 4 bases and J 6 bases; bases outside gene matches: 9. The germline gives CDR1 LNHDA, CDR2 SQIVND (reference sequence). CDR3 in DNA: TGTGCCAGTAGTACCTCTAGCCAGGGGGTCAATGAGCAGTTCTTC. It encodes CASSTSSQGVNEQFF.

This sequence joins TRBV5-6 and TRBJ1-2; unclear D gene. V dropped 0 bases and J dropped 2 bases, with 8 bases sitting between them. The CDR3 has 14 residues. Germline CDR1 and CDR2: SGHDT and YYEEEE. CDR3 sequence (DNA): TGTGCCAGCAGCTTGGATGGGGTAAACTATGGCTACACCTTC. Protein sequence: CASSLDGVNYGYTF.

The chain recombines TRBV5-1 with TRBJ2-7, with TRBD1 identical over 8 bases. Unmatched junction bases numbered 6, after V lost 0 bases and J lost 4 bases. The CDR3 covers 15 residues. In germline, CDR1 is SGHRS, CDR2 YFSETQ. DNA for the CDR3: TGCGCCAGCAGCTTGGGACAGGGGAGTTCATACGAGCAGTACGTC. Residues: CASSLGQGSSYEQYV.

The gene calls are TRBV19 and TRBJ1-1; D ambiguous. Per germline, CDR1 LNHDA and CDR2 SQIVND (reference sequence). The CDR3 has 12 residues. V was clipped by 6 bases and J by 1 base, with 6 bases between them. DNA for the CDR3: TGTGCCAGTAGGAGAACGAACACTGAAGCTTTCTTT. It yields the protein CASRRTNTEAFF.

The chain uses TRBV19 and TRBJ2-7; D remains unclear. The germline V and J ends were trimmed by 2 bases and 4 bases, with 12 bases remaining between them. Per germline, CDR1 LNHDA and CDR2 SQIVND (reference sequence). CDR3 length equals 14 residues. CDR3 region: CASSIRGPIYEQYF. DNA for the CDR3: TGTGCCAGTAGTATACGAGGACCGATATACGAGCAGTACTTC.

This chain connects TRBV6-5 to TRBJ2-1; either TRBD1 or TRBD2 may supply D (5 bases each). CDR1 is MNHEY and CDR2 is SVGAGI in the germline V gene. The CDR3 is 14 residues long. V lost 6 bases, J lost 8 bases, and 17 bases lay in between. CDR3 nucleotides: TGTGCCAGCAGCCGGGACGTCGTATCCCATGAGCAGTTCTTC. Protein: CASSRDVVSHEQFF.

The chain couples TRBV19 to TRBJ1-5; D unresolved. Germline V gives CDR1 LNHDA, CDR2 SQIVND (reference sequence). CDR3 length: 13 residues. V was shortened by 5 bases and J by 5 bases, with 10 bases between the two germline ends. CDR3 nucleotides: TGTGCCAGTAGTTTCAACCGGGATCAGCCCCAGCATTTT. This sequence encodes CASSFNRDQPQHF. Full variable domain (outside the CDR3, taken from reference TRBV19 and TRBJ1-5): DGGITQSPKYLFRKEGQNVTLSCEQNLNHDAMYWYRQDPGQGLRLIYYSQIVNDFQKGDIAEGYSVSREKKESFPLTVTSAQKNPTAFYLCASSFNRDQPQHFGDGTRLSIL.

This clone was detected a few times. V is TRBV19 and J is TRBJ1-1, with D uncertain. Germline lookup yields CDR1 LNHDA and CDR2 SQIVND (reference sequence). The CDR3 covers 14 residues. V was cut by 1 base and J by 3 bases, with 9 bases left in between. The CDR3 here is CASSIAGFHTEAFF. The CDR3 nucleotides are TGTGCCAGTAGTATAGCGGGTTTTCACACTGAAGCTTTCTTT.

V is TRBV4-2 and J is TRBJ2-7; D ambiguous. The CDR3 length is 14 residues. Trimming stripped 0 bases from V and 3 bases from J, with 9 bases between. Germline assignment: CDR1 LGHNA and CDR2 YNFKEQ. DNA for the CDR3: TGTGCCAGCAGCCAAGATCCTTACTACTACGAGCAGTACTTC. Translation: CASSQDPYYYEQYF.

This chain uses TRBV1 with TRBJ2-7; the DNA was not compared with TRBD2, the D call given in the table. TRBV1 is a pseudogene segment. This CDR3 region has 17 residues. The CDR3: CTSSLPPGLASSYEQYV. The CDR3 DNA reads TGCACCAGCAGCCTACCTCCGGGACTAGCGAGCTCCTACGAGCAGTACGTC.

This clone was seen more than once but under ten times. The rearrangement joins TRBV28 to TRBJ1-2; TRBD1 is a possible D gene (6 bases). Trimming took off 2 bases at V and 5 bases at J, with 15 bases between the two ends. The CDR3 totals 15 residues. Germline CDR1 MDHEN, CDR2 SYDVKM. DNA of the CDR3: TGTGCCAGCAGTTTAGTGGGGGCGCAGCAGTATGGCTACACCTTC. Its protein is CASSLVGAQQYGYTF.

V and J are TRBV7-2 and TRBJ1-1; 8 nucleotides match TRBD1. The CDR3 is 17 residues long. CDR1 and CDR2 (germline): SGHTA, FQGNSA. V gave up 5 bases and J gave up 6 bases; unmatched junction bases: 17. The CDR3 DNA reads as TGTGCCAGCAGCCAAGATACCCCGACAGGGGCCGACGCTGAAGCTTTCTTT. Protein sequence: CASSQDTPTGADAEAFF.

The V gene is TRBV6-5, the J gene TRBJ2-5, with D maybe TRBD1 (5 bases). CDR3 size: 15 residues. Trimming took off 3 bases at V and 5 bases at J, with 16 bases between the two ends. Germline lookup yields CDR1 MNHEY and CDR2 SVGAGI. CDR3 sequence: CASSYVNSGWETQYF. The CDR3 DNA reads TGTGCCAGCAGTTATGTGAACTCAGGGTGGGAGACCCAGTACTTC.

The chain combines TRBV6-1 with TRBJ1-6; TRBD1 matches at 8 bases. V was clipped by 4 bases and J by 2 bases; unmatched bases: 7. The length of the CDR3 is 17 residues. CDR1 and CDR2 from the germline V gene are MNHNS and SASEGT. The CDR3: CASSVNRGKTYNSPLHF. The CDR3 DNA follows: TGTGCCAGCAGTGTAAACAGGGGGAAGACCTATAATTCACCCCTCCACTTT.

There are a few counts of this clone. This chain joins TRBV27 and TRBJ2-1, with 9 bases lining up with TRBD2. Germline V gene data show CDR1 as MNHEY and CDR2 as SMNVEV (reference sequence). This CDR3 is 14 amino acids long. The V segment lost 3 bases and the J segment 9 bases; nucleotides outside the gene matches: 6. CDR3 nucleotide sequence: TGTGCCAGCAGTTTGTTAGCGGGGGTCGGTGAGCAGTTCTTC. Its protein product is CASSLLAGVGEQFF.

The chain combines TRBV28 with TRBJ1-2; D is uncertain. The germline gives CDR1 MDHEN, CDR2 SYDVKM. The CDR3 is 13 residues long. Trimming pared 6 bases from V and 7 bases from J, leaving 15 bases between. CDR3 nucleotides: TGTGCCAGCAGACATACCACCCAGTCTGGCTACACCTTC. It codes for CASRHTTQSGYTF.

This clone was observed a handful of times. This rearrangement joins TRBV7-2 to TRBJ2-1; D is unclear. Per germline, CDR1 SGHTA and CDR2 FQGNSA. Trimming pared 3 bases from V and 4 bases from J, leaving 10 bases between. CDR3 length: 14 amino acids. The CDR3 coding sequence is TGTGCCAGCAGCTTTATTGGGGATTACAATGAGCAGTTCTTC. This codes for CASSFIGDYNEQFF.

This clone showed up just once. J is TRBJ2-3 and V is TRBV5-1; 8 bases align to TRBD2. CDR1 is SGHRS and CDR2 is YFSETQ in the germline V gene. The CDR3 totals 15 residues. V shed 6 bases, J shed 2 bases, and the junction held 8 bases outside the gene matches. Here the CDR3 DNA reads TGCGCCAGCACCCCGGAGGGACTAGTCACAGATACGCAGTATTTT. Protein product: CASTPEGLVTDTQYF.

This clone was observed a handful of times. J is TRBJ1-5 and V is TRBV7-9; D unresolved. The V and J ends lost 5 bases and 6 bases respectively, with 8 bases between them. This CDR3 contains 12 residues. CDR1 is SEHNR and CDR2 is FQNEAQ in the germline V gene (reference sequence). CDR3: CASSPGSQPQHF. As DNA, the CDR3 is TGTGCCAGCAGCCCCGGCAGTCAGCCCCAGCATTTT.

The sample holds a few counts of this clone. The V and J genes are TRBV2 and TRBJ1-1, with 8 bases matching TRBD1. The CDR3 length is 15 residues. CDR1 and CDR2 (germline): SNHLY, FYNNEI. Trimming at V came to 6 bases and at J to 6 bases, leaving 12 bases not matched to a gene. CDR3 region: CASSARLDREAEAFF. The CDR3 bases are TGTGCCAGCAGCGCGCGTTTGGACAGGGAGGCTGAAGCTTTCTTT.

There are a few counts of this clone. The V and J genes are TRBV4-3 and TRBJ1-1; TRBD1 is a possible D gene (6 bases). This CDR3 is 16 amino acids long. Germline values: CDR1 LGHNA, CDR2 YSLEER. Trimming pared 0 bases from V and 3 bases from J, leaving 14 bases between. CDR3 protein: CASSQEWRGLDTEAFF. CDR3 DNA: TGCGCCAGCAGCCAAGAATGGCGGGGGCTGGACACTGAAGCTTTCTTT.

The chain recombines TRBV9 with TRBJ2-1, with 9 positions matching TRBD2. The germline V gene has CDR1 SGDLS and CDR2 YYNGEE. The CDR3 has 17 amino acids. Unmatched junction bases numbered 4, after V lost 0 bases and J lost 0 bases. CDR3 nucleotides: TGTGCCAGCAGCGTAGAAAGCGGGGGGTTCTCCTACAATGAGCAGTTCTTC. Translation: CASSVESGGFSYNEQFF.